A selection of T cell receptor beta chains follows, all from one sample in a study of T cells after posttransplantation cyclophosphamide. Clones were sequenced by immunoSEQ multiplex PCR, and TCRdb holds only the in-frame ones, with some missing. Captured here are 5,500 to 8,500 clones, none seen once; the top ten comprise approximately 54%. Source: PBMCs, taken after allogeneic stem cell transplant with posttransplant cyclophosphamide. The receptor source for this set is a male patient aged 50 to 59 who received an allogeneic stem cell transplant from an unrelated donor, was CMV-positive, and had acute GVHD only. Part of the T cells may come from the graft donor. The CDR3 runs from the conserved cysteine through the conserved F or W. A D gene is named only where the DNA matches it firmly. Some rows mark clone size as missing; the rest say once, few, many or name a class of expanded clone.

D gene	V gene	clone size	J gene	CDR3 DNA	CDR3 protein
TRBD1	TRBV7-3	few	TRBJ2-3	TGTGCCAGCAGCCCCGGACAGGGCCCAGATACGCAGTATTTT	CASSPGQGPDTQYF
.	TRBV19	.	TRBJ2-2	TGTGCCAGTAGTATAGAGGGCAGAAAGACCGGGGAGCTGTTTTTT	CASSIEGRKTGELFF
TRBD1	TRBV6-5	many	TRBJ2-2	TGTGCCAGCAGTTCCGGACAGGGTCTGGGCGGGGAGCTGTTTTTT	CASSSGQGLGGELFF
TRBD2	TRBV30	many	TRBJ2-1	TGTGCCTGGAGTGTAACGTTCTGGGCTAGCGGGGAAACCAATGAGCAGTTCTTC	CAWSVTFWASGETNEQFF
.	TRBV2	many	TRBJ1-1	TGTGCCAGCAGTGAGCGAAGCAGCGTAAACACTGAAGCTTTCTTT	CASSERSSVNTEAFF
.	TRBV7-6	few	TRBJ2-5	TGTGCCAGCAGCTTAGGGGGGCAGGACCAAGAGACCCAGTACTTC	CASSLGGQDQETQYF
TRBD2	TRBV5-1	many	TRBJ2-3	TGCGCCAGCAGCTTGTCCGGCGGGAGAGCAGATACGCAGTATTTT	CASSLSGGRADTQYF
.	TRBV5-1	large	TRBJ2-1	TGCGCCAGCATACCCCGGGAGGGGGCTTGGAGTGAGCAGTTCTTC	CASIPREGAWSEQFF
TRBD2	TRBV7-9	many	TRBJ2-5	TGTGCCAGCAGCGGTGTGGGCGGGGGGACCCAGTACTTC	CASSGVGGGTQYF
TRBD1	TRBV10-1	few	TRBJ1-1	TGCGCCAGCAGTTTCAACAGGGGTGAGACTGAAGCTTTCTTT	CASSFNRGETEAFF
.	TRBV27	few	TRBJ1-5	TGTGCCAGTAGTTCCAGGGTGAGCCAGCCCCAGCATTTT	CASSSRVSQPQHF
TRBD1	TRBV7-9	.	TRBJ2-2	TGTGCCAGCAGCCCCAACTACGGACAGGGGACCGGGGAGCTGTTTTTT	CASSPNYGQGTGELFF
TRBD1	TRBV29-1	many	TRBJ1-2	TGCAGCGTTGGGGGACAGGCGGACTATGGCTACACCTTC	CSVGGQADYGYTF
TRBD1	TRBV6-1	many	TRBJ1-1	TGTGCCAGCAGCAGCCGTGACAGGGAGAACACTGAAGCTTTCTTT	CASSSRDRENTEAFF
TRBD1	TRBV28	many	TRBJ1-3	TGTGCCAGCAGTCACCGGGACAGGAAATATTTT	CASSHRDRKYF
.	TRBV1	many	TRBJ1-5	TGCACCCCCGGGACAGCGGCGGAGCAGCCCCAGCATTTT	CTPGTAAEQPQHF
TRBD2	TRBV6-5	many	TRBJ2-1	TGTGCCAGCAGTTATGGGGGGGACTCTTACAATGAGCAGTTCTTC	CASSYGGDSYNEQFF
TRBD2	TRBV5-4	many	TRBJ2-5	TGTGCCAGCAGCGTGAGACTAGCGGGGGGCTCAGAGACCCAGTACTTC	CASSVRLAGGSETQYF
TRBD1	TRBV10-2	few	TRBJ2-7	TGCGCCAGCGGGACAGGGCCATACGAGCAGTACTTC	CASGTGPYEQYF
.	TRBV28	many	TRBJ1-1	TGTGCCAGCAGTGGACTGGAGGGCATACCGTACTTGAACACTGAAGCTTTCTTT	CASSGLEGIPYLNTEAFF
TRBD2	TRBV15	many	TRBJ2-7	TGTGCCACCAGCAGAGATCTTAGCGGGGCCACCTACGAGCAGTACTTC	CATSRDLSGATYEQYF
.	TRBV9	few	TRBJ2-3	TGTGCCAGCAGCCGACCTATCTGGGCTAGCACAGATACGCAGTATTTT	CASSRPIWASTDTQYF
TRBD1	TRBV28	many	TRBJ1-5	TGTGCCAGCAGTCTGGGGACAGGGGGCGGACAGCCCCAGCATTTT	CASSLGTGGGQPQHF
.	TRBV14	few	TRBJ2-7	TGTGCCAGCAGCCACTCCTACGAGCAGTACTTC	CASSHSYEQYF
.	TRBV7-8	many	TRBJ1-2	TGTGCCAGCAGCTTAGTAGAGGGGGTGGGCTATGGCTACACCTTC	CASSLVEGVGYGYTF
.	TRBV30	many	TRBJ1-1	TGTGCCTGGAGTTCCCCCCCAATTGCGGGGTTGAACACTGAAGCTTTCTTT	CAWSSPPIAGLNTEAFF
.	TRBV9	many	TRBJ2-2	TGTGCCAGCAGCGTCTTCCTTTCGAACACCGGGGAGCTGTTTTTT	CASSVFLSNTGELFF
.	TRBV7-2	many	TRBJ1-5	TGTGCCAGCAGCTTAGGAGGGACACATAGCAATCAGCCCCAGCATTTT	CASSLGGTHSNQPQHF
TRBD2	TRBV29-1	many	TRBJ2-3	TGCAGCGTGCTAGCGGTCGGGATAGATACGCAGTATTTT	CSVLAVGIDTQYF
.	TRBV13	medium-sized	TRBJ1-1	TGTGCCAGCAGCTTAGGTTTCGACACTGAAGCTTTCTTT	CASSLGFDTEAFF
.	TRBV6-5	many	TRBJ2-7	TGTGCCAGCAGAACGGGCGGGATGTTTGACGAGCAGTACTTC	CASRTGGMFDEQYF
.	TRBV11-2	few	TRBJ1-2	TGTGCCAGCAGCACCATCACAGGGCTCGATTACTATGGCTACACCTTC	CASSTITGLDYYGYTF
TRBD2	TRBV18	medium-sized	TRBJ2-4	TGTGCCAGCTCACCACAAGAGACCCTAGCGGGAGTTAAGGTTCAGTACTTC	CASSPQETLAGVKVQYF
TRBD2	TRBV10-2	many	TRBJ2-2	TGCGCCAGCAGTGACAGCGGGACCAAACTCACCGGGGAGCTGTTTTTT	CASSDSGTKLTGELFF
.	TRBV7-8	many	TRBJ1-6	TGTGCCAGCAGCCAGAGGGGATGGGAGGCTTTTCTCCACTTT	CASSQRGWEAFLHF
TRBD1	TRBV5-4	many	TRBJ1-2	TGTGCCAGCAGCTTGGGACAGGGCCATGGCTACACCTTC	CASSLGQGHGYTF
.	TRBV6-5	many	TRBJ1-6	TGTGCCAGCAGTTCCTTTTGGTCCGGGAATTCACCCCTCCACTTT	CASSSFWSGNSPLHF
.	TRBV5-6	many	TRBJ2-1	TGTGCCAGCAGCCCCTGGGCAGGTGAGCAGTTCTTC	CASSPWAGEQFF
.	TRBV30	many	TRBJ1-3	TGTGCCTCTCCGGGTCAGGGTGGAAACACCATATATTTT	CASPGQGGNTIYF
TRBD1	TRBV7-3	many	TRBJ2-7	TGTGCCAGCAGCCCACAACCAGGGGGCGAGCAGTACTTC	CASSPQPGGEQYF
.	TRBV15	many	TRBJ1-1	TGTGCCACCAGCAGAGATCGGCAGGGCTACCCTTCGAACACTGAAGCTTTCTTT	CATSRDRQGYPSNTEAFF
TRBD1	TRBV5-6	many	TRBJ2-1	TGTGCCAGCAACCATCCGGGACAGAGCTCCTACAATGAGCAGTTCTTC	CASNHPGQSSYNEQFF
.	TRBV6-5	many	TRBJ1-4	TGTGCCAGCAGTCCTCGGTCCCCCAATGAAAAACTGTTTTTT	CASSPRSPNEKLFF
.	TRBV7-2	many	TRBJ1-4	TGTGCCAGCAGTCATTGGTTCAGGGGTTTTAATGAAAAACTGTTTTTT	CASSHWFRGFNEKLFF
.	TRBV29-1	many	TRBJ2-5	TGCAGCGCGCAGGGGGGAGAGACCCAGTACTTC	CSAQGGETQYF
TRBD1	TRBV15	many	TRBJ1-1	TGTGCCACCAGCAGAGATCGGGGACAGGGTGGGACTGAAGCTTTCTTT	CATSRDRGQGGTEAFF
.	TRBV7-2	many	TRBJ2-2	TGTGCCAGCAGCTTAGTTCGGGGCACCGGGGAGCTGTTTTTT	CASSLVRGTGELFF
.	TRBV7-3	.	TRBJ2-1	TGTGCCAGCAGCTCCCCAAGTACTAGCTACAATGAGCAGTTCTTC	CASSSPSTSYNEQFF
.	TRBV10-1	many	TRBJ2-7	TGCGCCAGCAGCGTTAGACCGGGACACAACTACGAGCAGTACTTC	CASSVRPGHNYEQYF
.	TRBV7-8	many	TRBJ1-5	TGTGCCAGCAGCTTAGTAGAGGGTAATCAGCCCCAGCATTTT	CASSLVEGNQPQHF
.	TRBV10-2	.	TRBJ1-6	TGCGCCAGCAGTGGTCAGGGATACAATTCACCCCTCCACTTT	CASSGQGYNSPLHF
TRBD1	TRBV2	.	TRBJ2-6	TGTGCCAGCAGGGGGGACAGGGTTGGATCTGGGGCCAACGTCCTGACTTTC	CASRGDRVGSGANVLTF
TRBD1	TRBV30	.	TRBJ1-2	TGTGCCTGGAGGAGGCCCCCGAGCCAGGGGGGATATGGCTACACCTTC	CAWRRPPSQGGYGYTF
.	TRBV5-1	many	TRBJ2-1	TGCGCCAGCAGCTTGACACGAGGGAATGAGCAGTTCTTC	CASSLTRGNEQFF
.	TRBV11-2	few	TRBJ2-5	TGTGCCAGCAGCCTGGACTGGGAAGAGACCCAGTACTTC	CASSLDWEETQYF
TRBD2	TRBV9	.	TRBJ2-2	TGTGCCAGCAGCGTATCCCCAACTAAACTAGCGGCCGGGGAGCTGTTTTTT	CASSVSPTKLAAGELFF
TRBD1	TRBV7-9	.	TRBJ2-5	TGTGCCAGCAGCCTGGAGGGACAGGGGTGGGAGACCCAGTACTTC	CASSLEGQGWETQYF
.	TRBV25-1	few	TRBJ2-7	TGTGCCAGCAGTTCTCTGGACTTGGGCTCCTACGAGCAGTACTTC	CASSSLDLGSYEQYF